Detailed here is one TCR beta chain. Other DNA sequences within the sample encode an identical CDR3. Germline V gives CDR1 SEHNR, CDR2 FQNEAQ (reference sequence). Trimming pared 1 base from V and 1 base from J, leaving 7 bases between. The CDR3 extends over 14 amino acids. This sample is drawn from a study of shared clonotypes between healthy human individuals. Sequenced by immunoSEQ multiplex PCR; TCRdb stores in-frame clones only, minus some. The sample includes roughly 2.2 million clones, about nine tenths of them seen just once. The TCR originated in a man younger than 35 in good health. Some clones in this sample may be carry-over from other donors' samples. The chain has TRBV7-9 and TRBJ1-1; D is uncertain. The sequenced sample was naive CD4+ T cells from PBMCs. Noted subset: CD45RA+ positively selected. The CDR3: CASSLVAGNTEAFF. The CDR3 nucleotides read TGTGCCAGCAGCTTAGTTGCAGGGAACACTGAAGCTTTCTTT.